This T cell receptor beta chain emerged from a study of blood T cell repertoires in COVID-19. Study as a whole: From the United States, Italy and Spain came samples of acute and convalescent COVID-19. The cDNA or gDNA used as material had been derived from T cells, B-cell-depleted T cells, or PBMCs.

Under the authors' procedure: Estimation of nucleated cell counts relied on the amplification of reference gene primers. TCRdb's table, derived via immunoSEQ multiplex PCR, lists solely in-frame clones and lacks some. That table gives V, J and clone size, and the DNA gave D and trimming. The table lists about 250,000 clones, roughly four fifths of them singletons. This CDR3 is built from 15 residues. Germline values: CDR1 MGHRA, CDR2 YSYEKL. The V and J ends lost 3 bases and 5 bases, in that order; junction bases with no gene match: 6. This receptor was taken from a woman in her seventies with acute or convalescent COVID-19. This chain uses TRBV4-1 with TRBJ2-2; 7 nucleotides line up with TRBD1. Sequenced input: peripheral blood. The CDR3 loop is CASSQGDSSTGELFF. The CDR3 DNA sequence: TGCGCCAGCAGCCAGGGGGACAGCTCTACCGGGGAGCTGTTTTTT.